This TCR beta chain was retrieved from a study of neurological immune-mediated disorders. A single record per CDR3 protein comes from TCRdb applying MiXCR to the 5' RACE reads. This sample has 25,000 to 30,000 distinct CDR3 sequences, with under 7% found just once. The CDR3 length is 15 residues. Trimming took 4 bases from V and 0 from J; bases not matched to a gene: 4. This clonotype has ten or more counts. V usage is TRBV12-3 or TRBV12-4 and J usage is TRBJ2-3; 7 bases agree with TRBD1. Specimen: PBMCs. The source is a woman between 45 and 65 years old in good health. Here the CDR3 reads CASSSTGLSTDTQYF. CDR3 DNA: TGTGCCAGCAGTTCGACAGGGCTTAGCACAGATACGCAGTATTTT.